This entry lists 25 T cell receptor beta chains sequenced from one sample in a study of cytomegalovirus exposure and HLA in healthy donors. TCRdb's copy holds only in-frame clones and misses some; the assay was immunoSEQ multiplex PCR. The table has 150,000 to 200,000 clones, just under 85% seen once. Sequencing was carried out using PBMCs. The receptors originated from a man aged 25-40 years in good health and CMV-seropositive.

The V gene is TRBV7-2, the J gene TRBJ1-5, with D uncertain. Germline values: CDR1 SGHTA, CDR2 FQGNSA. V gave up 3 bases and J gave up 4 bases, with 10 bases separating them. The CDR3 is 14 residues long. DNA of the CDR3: TGTGCCAGCAGCTTTTTCCAGAGGAATCAGCCCCAGCATTTT. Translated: CASSFFQRNQPQHF.

CDR3 residues: CASSVAGYEQYF. The CDR3 DNA reads as TGTGCCAGCAGCGTAGCCGGTTACGAGCAGTACTTC. The chain links TRBV9 to TRBJ2-7, with no clear D. The CDR3 sequence is 12 residues long. V lost 0 bases to trimming and J lost 4 bases, with 5 bases between them. Germline V gene sequence: CDR1 SGDLS, CDR2 YYNGEE.

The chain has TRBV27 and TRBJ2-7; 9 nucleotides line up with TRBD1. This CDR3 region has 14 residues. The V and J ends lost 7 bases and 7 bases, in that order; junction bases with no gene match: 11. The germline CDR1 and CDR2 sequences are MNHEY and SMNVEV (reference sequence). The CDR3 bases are TGTGCCAGCACCACAGGGGGCGCAGGACAAGAGCAGTACTTC. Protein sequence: CASTTGGAGQEQYF.

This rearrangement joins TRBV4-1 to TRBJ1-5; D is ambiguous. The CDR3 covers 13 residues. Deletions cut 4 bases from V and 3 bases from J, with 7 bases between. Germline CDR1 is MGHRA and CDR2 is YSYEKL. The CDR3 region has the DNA TGCGCCAGCAGCCGGTCAGACAATCAGCCCCAGCATTTT. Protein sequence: CASSRSDNQPQHF.

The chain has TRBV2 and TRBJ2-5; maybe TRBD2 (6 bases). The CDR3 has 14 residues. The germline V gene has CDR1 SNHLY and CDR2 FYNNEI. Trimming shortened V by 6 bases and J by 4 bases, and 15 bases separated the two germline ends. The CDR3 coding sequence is TGTGCCAGCAGCCGGGGAGGCCGGTCAGAGACCCAGTACTTC. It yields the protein CASSRGGRSETQYF.

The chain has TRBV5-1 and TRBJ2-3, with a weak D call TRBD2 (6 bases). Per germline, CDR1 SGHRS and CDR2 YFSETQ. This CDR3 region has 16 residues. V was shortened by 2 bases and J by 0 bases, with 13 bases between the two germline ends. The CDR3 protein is CASSLNQGLSTDTQYF. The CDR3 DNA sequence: TGCGCCAGCAGCTTAAACCAGGGACTCAGCACAGATACGCAGTATTTT.

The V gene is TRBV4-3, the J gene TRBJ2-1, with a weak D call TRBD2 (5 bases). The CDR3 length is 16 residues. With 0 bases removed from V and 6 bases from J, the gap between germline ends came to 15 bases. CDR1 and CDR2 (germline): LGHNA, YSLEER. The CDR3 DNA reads TGCGCCAGCAGCCAAGATCCCCAGCGGCCTCGCAATGAGCAGTTCTTC. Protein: CASSQDPQRPRNEQFF.

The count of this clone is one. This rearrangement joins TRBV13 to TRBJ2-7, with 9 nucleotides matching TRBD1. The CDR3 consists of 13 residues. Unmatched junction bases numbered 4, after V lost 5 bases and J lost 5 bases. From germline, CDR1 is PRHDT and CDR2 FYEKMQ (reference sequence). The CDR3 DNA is TGTGCCAGCAGCGCAACAGGGGGCGACGAGCAGTACTTC. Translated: CASSATGGDEQYF. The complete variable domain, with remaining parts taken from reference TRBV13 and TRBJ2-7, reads AAGVIQSPRHLIKEKRETATLKCYPIPRHDTVYWYQQGPGQDPQFLISFYEKMQSDKGSIPDRFSAQQFSDYHSELNMSSLELGDSALYFCASSATGGDEQYFGPGTRLTVT.

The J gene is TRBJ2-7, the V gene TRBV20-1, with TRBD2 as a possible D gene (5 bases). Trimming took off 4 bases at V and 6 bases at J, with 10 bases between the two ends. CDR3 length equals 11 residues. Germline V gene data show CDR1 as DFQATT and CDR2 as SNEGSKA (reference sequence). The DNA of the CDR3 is TGCAGTGCTATTGGGAGAGGCGAGCAGTACTTC. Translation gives CSAIGRGEQYF.

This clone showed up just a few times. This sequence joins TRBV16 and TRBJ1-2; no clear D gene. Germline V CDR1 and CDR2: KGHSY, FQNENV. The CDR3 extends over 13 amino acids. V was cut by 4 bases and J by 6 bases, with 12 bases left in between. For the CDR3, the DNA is TGTGCCAGCAGCCGCGCGGGGTGGGATGGCTACACCTTC. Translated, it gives CASSRAGWDGYTF.

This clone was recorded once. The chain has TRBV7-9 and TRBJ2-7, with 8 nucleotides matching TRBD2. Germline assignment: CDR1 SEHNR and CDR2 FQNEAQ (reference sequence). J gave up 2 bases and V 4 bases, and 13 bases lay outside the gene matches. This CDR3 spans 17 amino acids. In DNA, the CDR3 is TGTGCCAGCAGCTCTCCAACTGGGCGGGGGGACCCCTACGAGCAGTACTTC. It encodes CASSSPTGRGDPYEQYF.

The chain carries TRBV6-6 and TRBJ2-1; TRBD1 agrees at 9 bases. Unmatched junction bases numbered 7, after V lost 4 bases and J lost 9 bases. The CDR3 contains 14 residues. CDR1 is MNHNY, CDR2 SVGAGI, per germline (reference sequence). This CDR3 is CASSFLQGATEQFF. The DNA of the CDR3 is TGTGCCAGCAGTTTTTTACAGGGGGCTACTGAGCAGTTCTTC.

For the CDR3, the DNA is TGTGCCAGCAGGGGGCTAGCGACCTACAATGAGCAGTTCTTC. Translating it yields CASRGLATYNEQFF. This chain joins TRBV7-2 and TRBJ2-1, with D possibly TRBD2 on 6 matching bases. There are 14 residues in the CDR3. CDR1 SGHTA and CDR2 FQGNSA come from the germline V gene. V lost 6 bases, J lost 2 bases, and 11 bases lay in between.

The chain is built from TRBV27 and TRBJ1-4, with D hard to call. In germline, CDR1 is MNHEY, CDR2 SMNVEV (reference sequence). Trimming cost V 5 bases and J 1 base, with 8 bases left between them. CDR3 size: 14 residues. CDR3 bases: TGTGCCAGCAGTCCGACACAAACTAATGAAAAACTGTTTTTT. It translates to CASSPTQTNEKLFF.

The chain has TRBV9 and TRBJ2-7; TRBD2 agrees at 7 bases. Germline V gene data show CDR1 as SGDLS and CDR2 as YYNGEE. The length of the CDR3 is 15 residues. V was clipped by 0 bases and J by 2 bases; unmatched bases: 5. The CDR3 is CASSVDMGGAYEQYF. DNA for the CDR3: TGTGCCAGCAGCGTAGATATGGGAGGGGCCTACGAGCAGTACTTC.

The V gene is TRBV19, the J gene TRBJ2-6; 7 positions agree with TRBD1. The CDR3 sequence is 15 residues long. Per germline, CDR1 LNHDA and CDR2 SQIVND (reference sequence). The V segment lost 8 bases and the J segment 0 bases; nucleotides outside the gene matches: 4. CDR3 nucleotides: TGTGCCAGTGTACGGACAGGCTCTGGGGCCAACGTCCTGACTTTC. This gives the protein CASVRTGSGANVLTF.

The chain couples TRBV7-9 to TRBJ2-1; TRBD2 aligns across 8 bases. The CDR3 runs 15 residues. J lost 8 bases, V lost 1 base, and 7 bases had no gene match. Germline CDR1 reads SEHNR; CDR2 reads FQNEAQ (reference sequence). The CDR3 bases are TGTGCCAGCAGCTTAGACTTCGGGGGGGCCGATGAGCAGTTCTTC. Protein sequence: CASSLDFGGADEQFF.

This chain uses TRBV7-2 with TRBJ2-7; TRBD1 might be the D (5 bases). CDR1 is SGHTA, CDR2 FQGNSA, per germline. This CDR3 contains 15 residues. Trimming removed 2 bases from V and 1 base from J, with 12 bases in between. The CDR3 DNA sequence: TGTGCCAGCAGCTTACGGTATCAGGGTTCCTACGAGCAGTACTTC. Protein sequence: CASSLRYQGSYEQYF.

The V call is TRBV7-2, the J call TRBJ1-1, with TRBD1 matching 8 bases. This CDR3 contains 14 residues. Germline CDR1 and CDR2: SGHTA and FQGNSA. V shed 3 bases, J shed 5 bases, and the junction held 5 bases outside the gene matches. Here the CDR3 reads CASSFGQGGTEAFF. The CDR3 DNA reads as TGTGCCAGCAGCTTCGGACAGGGAGGGACTGAAGCTTTCTTT.

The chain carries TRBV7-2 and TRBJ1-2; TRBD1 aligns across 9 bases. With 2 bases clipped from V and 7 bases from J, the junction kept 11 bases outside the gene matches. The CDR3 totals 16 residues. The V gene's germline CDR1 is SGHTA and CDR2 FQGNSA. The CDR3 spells CASSLKPGQGTSGYTF. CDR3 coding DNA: TGTGCCAGCAGCTTAAAGCCGGGACAGGGTACGAGTGGCTACACCTTC.

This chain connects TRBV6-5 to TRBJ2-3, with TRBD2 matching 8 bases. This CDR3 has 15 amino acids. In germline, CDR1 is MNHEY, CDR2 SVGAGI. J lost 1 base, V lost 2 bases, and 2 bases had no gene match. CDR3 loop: CASSYGRGGTDTQYF. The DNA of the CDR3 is TGTGCCAGCAGTTACGGGCGGGGGGGCACAGATACGCAGTATTTT.

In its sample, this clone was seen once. The DNA for the CDR3 is TGTGCCAGCAGAATAAGGGGCGGGGGGGATGGCTACACCTTC. It specifies CASRIRGGGDGYTF. The chain is built from TRBV5-4 and TRBJ1-2; TRBD1 is a possible D gene (5 bases). This CDR3 region has 14 residues. The germline V gene has CDR1 SGHNT and CDR2 YYREEE (reference sequence). Trimming removed 5 bases at V and 6 bases at J, with 17 bases between.

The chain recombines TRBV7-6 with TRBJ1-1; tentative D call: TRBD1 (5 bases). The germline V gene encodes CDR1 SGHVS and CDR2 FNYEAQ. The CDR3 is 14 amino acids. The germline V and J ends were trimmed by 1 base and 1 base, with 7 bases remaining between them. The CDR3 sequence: CASSLGQGNTEAFF. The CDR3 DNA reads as TGTGCCAGCAGCTTAGGGCAGGGGAACACTGAAGCTTTCTTT.

DNA for the CDR3: TGTGCCAGTAGCGGGTTCCGATACGAGCAGTACTTC. It encodes CASSGFRYEQYF. The chain uses TRBV2 and TRBJ2-7; 7 bases line up with TRBD2. V dropped 9 bases and J dropped 4; count of bases not matched to a gene: 6. Germline V gives CDR1 SNHLY, CDR2 FYNNEI. CDR3 length: 12 residues.

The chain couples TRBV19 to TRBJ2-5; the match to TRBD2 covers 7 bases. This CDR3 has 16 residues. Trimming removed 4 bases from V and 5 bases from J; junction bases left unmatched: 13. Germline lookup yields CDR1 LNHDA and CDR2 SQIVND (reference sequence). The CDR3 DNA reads TGTGCCAGTAGTACGGCGGGGGAGCTTTCAGGGGAGACCCAGTACTTC. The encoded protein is CASSTAGELSGETQYF.